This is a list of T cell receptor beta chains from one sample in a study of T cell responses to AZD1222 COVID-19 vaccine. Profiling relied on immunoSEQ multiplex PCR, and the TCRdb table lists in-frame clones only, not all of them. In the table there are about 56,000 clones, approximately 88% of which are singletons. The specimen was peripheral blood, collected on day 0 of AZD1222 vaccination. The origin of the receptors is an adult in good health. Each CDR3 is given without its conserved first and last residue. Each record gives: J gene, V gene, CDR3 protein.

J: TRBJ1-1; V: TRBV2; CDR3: ASSISGVTEAF
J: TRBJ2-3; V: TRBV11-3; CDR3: ASSFSWGTTDTQY
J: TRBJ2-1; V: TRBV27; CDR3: ASSLAGRSYNEQF
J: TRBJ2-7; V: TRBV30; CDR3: AWRAPGQGVYEQY
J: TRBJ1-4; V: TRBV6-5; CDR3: ASSRSPNEKLF
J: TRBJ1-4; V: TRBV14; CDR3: ASSPQGRGREKLF
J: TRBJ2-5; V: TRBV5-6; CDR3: ASSLVGPTETQY
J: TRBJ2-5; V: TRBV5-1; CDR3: ASTPSSGNAETQY
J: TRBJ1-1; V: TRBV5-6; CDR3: ASSRVGGRTEAF
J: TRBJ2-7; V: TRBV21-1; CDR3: ASRTGLAGSSYEQY
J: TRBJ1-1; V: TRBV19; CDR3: ASGMTDNTEAF
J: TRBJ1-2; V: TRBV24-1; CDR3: ATSDPAGVEYGYT
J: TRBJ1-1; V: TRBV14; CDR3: ASSQSGQGQAF
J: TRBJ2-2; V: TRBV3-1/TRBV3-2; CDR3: ASSRSSGSVGELF
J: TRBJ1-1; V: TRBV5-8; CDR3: ASSSGTVGDTEAF
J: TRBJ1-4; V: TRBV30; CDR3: ATSKGKGPSQKLF
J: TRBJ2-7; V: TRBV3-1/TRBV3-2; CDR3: ASSQDYGRGREQY
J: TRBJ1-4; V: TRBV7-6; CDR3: ASSLSAVTNEKLF
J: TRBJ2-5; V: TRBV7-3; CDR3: ASSLEVGETQY
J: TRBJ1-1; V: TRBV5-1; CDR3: ASSLEDFEQY
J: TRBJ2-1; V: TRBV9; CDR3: ASSVGGGGQGNEQF
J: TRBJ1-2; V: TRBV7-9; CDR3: ASSLVGYGYT
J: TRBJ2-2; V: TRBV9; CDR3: ASSVASTGELF
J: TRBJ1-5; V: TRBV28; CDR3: ASSLGSNQPQH